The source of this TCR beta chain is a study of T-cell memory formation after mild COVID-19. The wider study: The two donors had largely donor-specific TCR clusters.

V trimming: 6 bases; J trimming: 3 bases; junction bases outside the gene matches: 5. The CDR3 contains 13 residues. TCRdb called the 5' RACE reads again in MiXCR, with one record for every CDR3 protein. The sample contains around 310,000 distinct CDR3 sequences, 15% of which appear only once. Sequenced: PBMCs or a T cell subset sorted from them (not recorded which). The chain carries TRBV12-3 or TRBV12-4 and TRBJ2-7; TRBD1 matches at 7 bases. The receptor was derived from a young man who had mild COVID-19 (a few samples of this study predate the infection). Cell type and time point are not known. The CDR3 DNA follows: TGTGCCAGCAGAACCCGACAGGGCTACGAGCAGTACTTC. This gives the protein CASRTRQGYEQYF.